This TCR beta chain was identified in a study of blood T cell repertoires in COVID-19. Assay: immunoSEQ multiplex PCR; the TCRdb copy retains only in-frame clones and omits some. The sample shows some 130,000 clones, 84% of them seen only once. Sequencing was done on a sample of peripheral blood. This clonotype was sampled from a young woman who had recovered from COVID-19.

The CDR3 DNA reads as TGTGCCAGCAGCTTAGGACAGATGAACACTGAAGCTTTCTTT. Encoded protein: CASSLGQMNTEAFF. The genes are TRBV7-2 and TRBJ1-1, with D possibly TRBD1 on 5 matching bases. The CDR3 is 14 residues long. Trimming shortened V by 1 base and J by 0 bases, and 6 bases separated the two germline ends. Germline loops: CDR1 SGHTA, CDR2 FQGNSA.